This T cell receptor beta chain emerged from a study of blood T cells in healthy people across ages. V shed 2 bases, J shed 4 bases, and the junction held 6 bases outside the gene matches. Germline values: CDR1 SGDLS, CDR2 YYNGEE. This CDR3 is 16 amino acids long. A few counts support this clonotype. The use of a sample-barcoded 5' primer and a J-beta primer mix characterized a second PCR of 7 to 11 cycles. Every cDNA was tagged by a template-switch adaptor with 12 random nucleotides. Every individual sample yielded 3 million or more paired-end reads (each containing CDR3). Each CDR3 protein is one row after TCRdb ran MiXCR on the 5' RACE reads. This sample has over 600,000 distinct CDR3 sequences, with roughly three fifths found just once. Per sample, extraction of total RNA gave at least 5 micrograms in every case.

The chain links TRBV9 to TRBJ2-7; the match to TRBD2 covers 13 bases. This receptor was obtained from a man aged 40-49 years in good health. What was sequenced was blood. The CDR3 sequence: CASSVGLAGMGYEQYF. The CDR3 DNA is TGTGCCAGCAGCGTGGGACTAGCGGGGATGGGTTACGAGCAGTACTTC.